These 8 T cell receptor beta chains were all obtained from the same sample, sequenced in a study of beta chain features in type 1 diabetes. Study observations and caveats: Type 1 diabetes patients showed a moderate but significant shortening of TCRB CDR3s in all four CD4+ subsets.

The antigens for these receptors are not known. Of the isolated RNA, all was reverse transcribed, and so the sequenced material was expressed TCRB transcripts. Generated by immunoSEQ multiplex PCR, the TCRdb table keeps only in-frame clones and is missing some. The data contain 600,000 or so clones, around 15% of them singletons. Sequenced sample: naive CD4+ T cells from blood. Receptors originate from a man aged 18 to 29 with type 1 diabetes.

This clone has more than one count but fewer than ten. The chain combines TRBV7-2 with TRBJ2-3, with D uncertain. The CDR3 runs 13 residues. From germline, CDR1 is SGHTA and CDR2 FQGNSA. The V and J ends lost 2 bases and 6 bases respectively, with 9 bases between them. Written as DNA, the CDR3 is TGTGCCAGCAGCTTATTCTTGGAGGATACGCAGTATTTT. Translated, it gives CASSLFLEDTQYF.

This clone came up a few times. The rearrangement joins TRBV29-1 to TRBJ2-5, with TRBD2 identical over 8 bases. This CDR3 spans 14 amino acids. Looked up from germline, CDR1 is SQVTM and CDR2 is ANQGSEA. V shed 0 bases and J 4 bases; nucleotides not matched to a gene: 4. The CDR3 protein is CSVEDRGGGETQYF. The CDR3 nucleotides are TGCAGCGTTGAAGATCGGGGGGGAGGAGAGACCCAGTACTTC.

This clone was found a few times. This chain joins TRBV29-1 and TRBJ2-3; maybe TRBD2 (6 bases). The germline gives CDR1 SQVTM, CDR2 ANQGSEA. The CDR3 is 12 residues long. The ends were cut back, 1 base at V and 10 bases at J, with 12 bases in the middle. This CDR3 is CSVEAIRGSQYF. The CDR3 coding sequence is TGCAGCGTTGAAGCGATCCGGGGGTCGCAGTATTTT.

A few counts support this clone. The chain uses TRBV2 and TRBJ2-3; 9 nucleotides align to TRBD1. This CDR3 has 13 amino acids. Germline V gene lookup returns CDR1 SNHLY and CDR2 FYNNEI. The CDR3 protein is CAAETGGSDTQYF. DNA of the CDR3: TGTGCAGCGGAGACAGGGGGATCAGATACGCAGTATTTT.

The sample holds a few counts of this clone. In DNA form, the CDR3 reads TGTGCCAGCAGTCCTCCGGGACAGGACATTCAAGAGACCCAGTACTTC. This encodes CASSPPGQDIQETQYF. The V gene is TRBV5-4, the J gene TRBJ2-5; 8 bases line up with TRBD1. V shed 5 bases, J shed 2 bases, and the junction held 11 bases outside the gene matches. Germline CDR1 and CDR2: SGHNT and YYREEE (reference sequence). The CDR3 covers 16 residues.

There are a few counts of this clone. V usage is TRBV15 and J usage is TRBJ2-7; D is possibly TRBD1 or TRBD2 (6 bases each). The V end lost 1 base, the J end lost 3 bases, and 16 bases lay between the germline ends. CDR1 is LNHNV, CDR2 YYDKDF, per germline (reference sequence). The CDR3 has 16 amino acids. CDR3 bases: TGTGCCACCAGCAGAGCCCTACAGGGAGGCGACTACGAGCAGTACTTC. Residues: CATSRALQGGDYEQYF.

The rearrangement joins TRBV30 to TRBJ2-5; possibly TRBD1 for D (6 bases). CDR1 and CDR2 (germline): GTSNPN, SVGIG (reference sequence). This CDR3 contains 15 residues. The V end lost 5 bases, the J end lost 5 bases, and 21 bases lay between the germline ends. The CDR3 DNA reads TGTGCCTGGGCACCACAGGGTAGGGGCCGGGAGACCCAGTACTTC. It codes for CAWAPQGRGRETQYF. The entire variable domain, with the rest obtained from reference TRBV30 and TRBJ2-5, is as follows: SQTIHQWPATLVQPVGSPLSLECTVEGTSNPNLYWYRQAAGRGLQLLFYSVGIGQISSEVPQNLSASRPQDRQFILSSKKLLLSDSGFYLCAWAPQGRGRETQYFGPGTRLLVL.

This clone showed up just a few times. The chain recombines TRBV30 with TRBJ1-4; 8 nucleotides match TRBD1. V trimming: 0 bases; J trimming: 5 bases; junction bases outside the gene matches: 2. Germline lookup yields CDR1 GTSNPN and CDR2 SVGIG (reference sequence). The CDR3 sequence is 14 residues long. CDR3 DNA: TGTGCCTGGAGTGTGTACAGGGGGAATGAAAAACTGTTTTTT. It codes for CAWSVYRGNEKLFF.